The 9 T cell receptor beta chains presented below share a single source sample, sequenced in a study of blood T cells in healthy people across ages. Then a second PCR, running roughly 7 to 11 cycles, was carried out with a sample-barcoded 5' primer and a J-beta primer mix. TCRdb redid the calling of the 5' RACE reads with MiXCR, one entry per CDR3 protein. There are 800,000 to 1,000,000 distinct CDR3 sequences in the sample; 45% to 50% occur only once, and around 15% lies in the top ten. The sample taken for sequencing was blood. The receptors were gathered from a man aged 25 to 40 in good health.

The chain combines TRBV12-3 or TRBV12-4 with TRBJ2-3; the match to TRBD2 covers 9 bases. V lost 6 bases and J lost 11; bases outside the gene matches: 15. The CDR3 sequence is 15 residues long. CDR3 in DNA: TGTGCCAGCAGCCCCGGACTAGCGAGAACAGATGTGCAGTATTTT. It translates to CASSPGLARTDVQYF.

V and J are TRBV7-3 and TRBJ2-3; a possible D gene is TRBD1 (5 bases). This CDR3 has 14 amino acids. Trimming removed 2 bases at V and 12 bases at J, with 18 bases between. Germline assignment: CDR1 SGHTA and CDR2 FQGTGA. CDR3 bases: TGTGCCAGCAGCTTAGACAGCGCAACAAGGCTTCAGTATTTT. Its protein product is CASSLDSATRLQYF.

Note on this clonotype: Sequence at one end of the junction differs from germline and may be a read error. The chain recombines TRBV4-1 with TRBJ2-1; tentative D call: TRBD1 (6 bases). Germline V gives CDR1 MGHRA, CDR2 YSYEKL. The CDR3 covers 16 residues. CDR3 DNA sequence: TGCGCCGGCAGCCAAGATGTCAGGGGACCTTACAATGAGCAGTTCTTC. It is translated as CAGSQDVRGPYNEQFF.

The V call is TRBV20-1, the J call TRBJ2-7, with TRBD1 matching 8 bases. Germline V gene lookup returns CDR1 DFQATT and CDR2 SNEGSKA (reference sequence). With V trimmed by 5 bases and J by 3 bases, 6 bases remained unmatched. This CDR3 is 13 amino acids long. CDR3 DNA sequence: TGCAGTGCTGGTGACAGGGGACTCTACGAGCAGTACTTC. Its protein product is CSAGDRGLYEQYF.

The chain employs TRBV6-2 or TRBV6-3 and TRBJ1-1; 7 bases are a match to TRBD1. V lost 6 bases and J lost 6; bases outside the gene matches: 7. The CDR3 spans 13 residues. Germline V gene data show CDR1 as MNHEY and CDR2 as SVGEGT. As DNA, the CDR3 is TGTGCCAGCAGAACAGGGGTTATCGCTGAAGCTTTCTTT. It encodes CASRTGVIAEAFF.

The gene calls are TRBV20-1 and TRBJ1-2, with no clear D. CDR1 DFQATT and CDR2 SNEGSKA come from the germline V gene (reference sequence). This CDR3 is 10 amino acids long. V shed 6 bases and J shed 4 bases, with 6 bases lying between them. CDR3 coding DNA: TGCAGTGCACAGAGCTATGGCTACACCTTC. It translates to CSAQSYGYTF.

J is TRBJ2-4 and V is TRBV5-1, with 8 positions matching TRBD2. The J call may be wrong; the DNA end is better matched by TRBJ2-7. The CDR3 covers 14 residues. Germline V CDR1 and CDR2: SGHRS, YFSETQ. CDR3 nucleotide sequence: TGCGCCAGCACCCCTGCTCCTACTAGCGGCGAGCAGTACTTC. Residues: CASTPAPTSGEQYF.

The chain is built from TRBV20-1 and TRBJ2-7; D could derive from TRBD1 or TRBD2 (5 bases each). V gave up 5 bases and J gave up 0 bases, with 8 bases separating them. In germline, CDR1 is DFQATT, CDR2 SNEGSKA (reference sequence). The CDR3 has 12 residues. The CDR3 bases are TGCAGTGCTCGGGGACCCTCCTACGAGCAGTACTTC. Translating gives CSARGPSYEQYF.

In its sample, this clonotype was seen a few times. The gene calls are TRBV28 and TRBJ2-1, with 11 nucleotides matching TRBD1. The CDR3 extends over 17 amino acids. Germline V gives CDR1 MDHEN, CDR2 SYDVKM. V was clipped by 6 bases and J by 9 bases; unmatched bases: 16. The CDR3: CASSPIGTGGLGSEQFF. The CDR3 nucleotides read TGTGCCAGCAGCCCTATCGGGACAGGGGGACTAGGCAGTGAGCAGTTCTTC.